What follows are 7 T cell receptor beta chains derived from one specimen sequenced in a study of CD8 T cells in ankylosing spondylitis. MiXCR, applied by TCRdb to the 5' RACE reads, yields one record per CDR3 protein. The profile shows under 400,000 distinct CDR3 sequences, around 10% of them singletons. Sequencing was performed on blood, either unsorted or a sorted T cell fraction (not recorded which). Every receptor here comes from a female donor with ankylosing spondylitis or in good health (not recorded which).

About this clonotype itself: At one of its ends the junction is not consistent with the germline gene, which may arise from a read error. In DNA, the CDR3 is TGTGCCAGCAGTCCGCCGGGACAGGGCATTATCTTT. It translates to CASSPPGQGIIF. This chain links TRBV27 with TRBJ1-1; 9 bases map to TRBD1. The germline gives CDR1 MNHEY, CDR2 SMNVEV (reference sequence). The CDR3 runs 12 residues.

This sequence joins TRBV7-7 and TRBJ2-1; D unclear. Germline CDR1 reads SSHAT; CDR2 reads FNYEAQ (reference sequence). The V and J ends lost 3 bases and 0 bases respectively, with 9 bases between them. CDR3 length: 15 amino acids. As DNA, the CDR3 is TGTGCCAGCAGCTTGACCAAGAGCTCCTACAATGAGCAGTTCTTC. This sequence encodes CASSLTKSSYNEQFF.

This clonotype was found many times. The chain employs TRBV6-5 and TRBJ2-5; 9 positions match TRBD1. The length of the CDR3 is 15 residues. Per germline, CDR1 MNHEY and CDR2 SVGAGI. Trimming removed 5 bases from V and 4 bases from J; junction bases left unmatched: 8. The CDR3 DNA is TGTGCCAGCAGTAACGGACAGGGGCTGTCAGAGACCCAGTACTTC. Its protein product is CASSNGQGLSETQYF.

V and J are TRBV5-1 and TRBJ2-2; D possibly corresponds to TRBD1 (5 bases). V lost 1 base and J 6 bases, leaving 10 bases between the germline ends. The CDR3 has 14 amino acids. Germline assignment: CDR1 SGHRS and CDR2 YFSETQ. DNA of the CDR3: TGCGCCAGCAGCTTGAGGGGTGGCTCCGGGGAGCTGTTTTTT. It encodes CASSLRGGSGELFF.

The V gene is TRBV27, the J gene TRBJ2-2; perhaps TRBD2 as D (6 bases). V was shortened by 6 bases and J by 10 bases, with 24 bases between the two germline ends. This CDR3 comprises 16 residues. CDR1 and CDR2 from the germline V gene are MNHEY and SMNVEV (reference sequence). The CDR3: CASRPTSGSASEELFF. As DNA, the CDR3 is TGTGCCAGCAGGCCAACATCCGGGAGCGCATCTGAGGAGCTGTTTTTT.

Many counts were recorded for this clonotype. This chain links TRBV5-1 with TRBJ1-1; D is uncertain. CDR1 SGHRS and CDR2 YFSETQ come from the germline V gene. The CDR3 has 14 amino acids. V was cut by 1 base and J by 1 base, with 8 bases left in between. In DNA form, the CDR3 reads TGCGCCAGCAGCTTGTCGATCCCGAACACTGAAGCTTTCTTT. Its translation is CASSLSIPNTEAFF.

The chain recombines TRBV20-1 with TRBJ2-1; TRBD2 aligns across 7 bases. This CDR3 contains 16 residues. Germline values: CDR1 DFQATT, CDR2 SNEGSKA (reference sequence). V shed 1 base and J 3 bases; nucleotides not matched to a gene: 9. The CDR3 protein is CSARVVGGEGYNEQFF. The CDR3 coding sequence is TGCAGTGCTAGAGTAGTTGGGGGGGAAGGCTACAATGAGCAGTTCTTC.